This is a list of T cell receptor beta chains from one sample in a study of cytotoxic CD8 clonotypes in ibrutinib-treated CLL. Generated by immunoSEQ multiplex PCR, the TCRdb table keeps only in-frame clones and is missing some. The profile shows 70,000 to 85,000 clones, 75% to 85% of them singletons. Specimen: PBMCs, collected at disease progression, from a patient treated with ibrutinib. The receptor source for this set is a human donor with chronic lymphocytic leukemia. Each CDR3 is given with its conserved first and last residue. The order of the fields is V gene, clone size, J gene, D gene, CDR3 protein, CDR3 DNA. The D gene is left open where the match is weak. The size field is filled for only some rows; it gives once, few, many or a size class.

V: TRBV27; size: few; J: TRBJ2-7; D: NA; CDR3: CASSLTGPAREQYF; DNA: TGTGCCAGCAGTCTGACAGGACCCGCTCGGGAGCAGTACTTC
V: TRBV30; size: NA; J: TRBJ2-5; D: TRBD2; CDR3: CAWSVGTSGSHETQYF; DNA: TGTGCCTGGAGTGTTGGCACTAGCGGGAGTCATGAGACCCAGTACTTC
V: TRBV6-6; size: NA; J: TRBJ2-7; D: TRBD2; CDR3: CASSYSTGGRNEQYF; DNA: TGTGCCAGCAGTTACTCTACGGGAGGAAGGAACGAGCAGTACTTC
V: TRBV6-6; size: NA; J: TRBJ1-1; D: TRBD1; CDR3: CASSYSTGGSTEAFF; DNA: TGTGCCAGCAGTTACTCGACAGGGGGAAGTACTGAAGCTTTCTTT
V: TRBV19; size: few; J: TRBJ1-1; D: TRBD1; CDR3: CASSRQGTTEAFF; DNA: TGTGCCAGTAGTAGACAGGGAACCACTGAAGCTTTCTTT
V: TRBV23-1; size: NA; J: TRBJ1-5; D: NA; CDR3: CASSQSVRASNQPQHF; DNA: TGCGCCAGCAGTCAATCGGTCAGGGCTAGCAATCAGCCCCAGCATTTT
V: TRBV28; size: few; J: TRBJ1-6; D: TRBD1; CDR3: CASRQQGAVGSPLHF; DNA: TGTGCCAGCAGACAACAGGGGGCAGTAGGTTCACCCCTCCACTTT
V: TRBV10-2; size: NA; J: TRBJ2-7; D: NA; CDR3: CASSDIGDVVYEQYF; DNA: TGCGCCAGCAGTGATATTGGGGACGTAGTCTACGAGCAGTACTTC
V: TRBV10-3; size: NA; J: TRBJ1-2; D: NA; CDR3: CAISDLGLYGYTF; DNA: TGTGCCATCAGTGACCTGGGGTTGTATGGCTACACCTTC
V: TRBV19; size: NA; J: TRBJ2-3; D: NA; CDR3: CASKRTSTDTQYF; DNA: TGTGCCAGCAAGCGGACTAGCACAGATACGCAGTATTTT
V: TRBV4-1; size: NA; J: TRBJ2-3; D: NA; CDR3: CASSQDYTDTQYF; DNA: TGCGCCAGCAGCCAGGACTACACAGATACGCAGTATTTT
V: TRBV19; size: few; J: TRBJ1-2; D: NA; CDR3: CASTREGYYGYTF; DNA: TGTGCCAGTACCCGAGAGGGCTACTATGGCTACACCTTC
V: TRBV30; size: NA; J: TRBJ1-1; D: NA; CDR3: CAGGRGNTEAFF; DNA: TGTGCCGGGGGGAGGGGGAACACTGAAGCTTTCTTT
V: TRBV27; size: NA; J: TRBJ1-3; D: NA; CDR3: CASSLSRVDGNTIYF; DNA: TGTGCCAGCAGTTTATCCAGGGTAGATGGAAACACCATATATTTT